This TCR beta chain was recovered during a study of cytomegalovirus exposure and HLA in healthy donors. Study-wide findings and caveats: Several V segments, TRBV6-2 and TRBV6-3 among them, could not be told apart and were dropped. TCR beta sequences reportedly predicted most subjects' HLA-A and HLA-B alleles accurately. Apparent HLA restriction characterized most CMV-associated TCR beta chains in a later analysis.

Worth noting for this clone: The antigen is unknown.

The CDR3 consists of 14 residues. CDR1 is ENHRY and CDR2 is SYGVKD in the germline V gene. The V end was cut by 4 bases, the J end by 2 bases, with 9 bases between. PCR was performed using 60 Vbeta and 13 Jbeta primers. Assay: immunoSEQ multiplex PCR; the TCRdb copy retains only in-frame clones and omits some. Reported are about 130,000 clones; the ten largest clones contain approximately 1.5%. The sequencing sample was made of PBMCs. The receptor's source is a woman aged 40-49 years in good health and CMV-seronegative. The chain is built from TRBV10-3 and TRBJ1-5; D perhaps matches TRBD1 (6 bases). The CDR3 spells CAISAQGGNQPQHF. The CDR3 DNA reads as TGTGCCATCAGTGCACAGGGTGGCAATCAGCCCCAGCATTTT.